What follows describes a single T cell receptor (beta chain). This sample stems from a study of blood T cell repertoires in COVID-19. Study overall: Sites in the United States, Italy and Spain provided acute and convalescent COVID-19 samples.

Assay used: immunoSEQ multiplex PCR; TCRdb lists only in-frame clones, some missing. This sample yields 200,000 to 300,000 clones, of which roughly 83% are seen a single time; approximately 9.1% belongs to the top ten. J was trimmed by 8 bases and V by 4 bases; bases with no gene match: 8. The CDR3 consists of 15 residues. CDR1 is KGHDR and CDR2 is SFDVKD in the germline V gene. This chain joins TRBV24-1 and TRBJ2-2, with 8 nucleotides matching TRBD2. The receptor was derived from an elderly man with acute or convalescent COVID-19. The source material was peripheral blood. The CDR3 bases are TGTGCCACCAGTGACCCCAGCGGGAGCAGAGGGGAGCTGTTTTTT. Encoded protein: CATSDPSGSRGELFF.